The clone carrying this T cell receptor (beta chain) has more than one count but fewer than ten. V was shortened by 5 bases and J by 8 bases, with 10 bases between the two germline ends. The CDR3 length is 12 residues. CDR1 is MNHEY, CDR2 SVGAGI, per germline. The record originates from a study of T cells after yellow fever vaccination. Study details: SMART-Seq v4 Ultra Low Input prepared the low-cell-number fractions.

TCRdb itself ran the 5' RACE reads through MiXCR, one entry per CDR3 protein. The table shows about 580,000 distinct CDR3 sequences, with roughly a sixth occurring only once. The source is a man aged 18 to 29 who received the YFV17D yellow fever vaccine. The chain is built from TRBV6-5 and TRBJ2-1; D not resolved. The specimen comprised PBMCs, sampled less than 6 days after the first yellow fever vaccination. DNA for the CDR3: TGTGCCAGCAGTCCGGACGCGGATGAGCAGTTCTTC. As protein: CASSPDADEQFF.